This paragraph covers one T cell receptor (beta chain) sequence. MiXCR, run by TCRdb on the RT-PCR reads, gives a single entry per CDR3 protein. This table has about 700,000 distinct CDR3 sequences, about 14% appearing once. With 2 bases clipped from V and 3 bases from J, the junction kept 5 bases outside the gene matches. This CDR3 comprises 17 residues. Germline V gene data show CDR1 as SGHTA and CDR2 as FQGNSA. The chain uses TRBV7-2 and TRBJ2-2; 11 positions match TRBD2. The sample was memory CD4+ T cells from blood. This TCR derives from a female donor in good health, serving as a healthy control. This chain's CDR3 is CASSLRLAGRHTGELFF. In DNA, the CDR3 is TGTGCCAGCAGCTTAAGACTAGCGGGGAGACACACCGGGGAGCTGTTTTTT.